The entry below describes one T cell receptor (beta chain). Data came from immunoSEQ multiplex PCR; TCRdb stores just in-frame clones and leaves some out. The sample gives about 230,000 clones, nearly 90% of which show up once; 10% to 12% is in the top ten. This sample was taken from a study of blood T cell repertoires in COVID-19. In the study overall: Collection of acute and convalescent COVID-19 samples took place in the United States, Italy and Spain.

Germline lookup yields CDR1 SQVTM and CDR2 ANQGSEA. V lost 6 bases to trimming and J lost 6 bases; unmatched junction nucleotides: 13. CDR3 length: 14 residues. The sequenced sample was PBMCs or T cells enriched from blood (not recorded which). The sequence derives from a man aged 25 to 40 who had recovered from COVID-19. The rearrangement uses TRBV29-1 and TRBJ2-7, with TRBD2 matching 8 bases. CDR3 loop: CSVRFLAGKGEQYF. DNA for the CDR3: TGCAGCGTGCGATTCCTAGCGGGCAAGGGCGAGCAGTACTTC.